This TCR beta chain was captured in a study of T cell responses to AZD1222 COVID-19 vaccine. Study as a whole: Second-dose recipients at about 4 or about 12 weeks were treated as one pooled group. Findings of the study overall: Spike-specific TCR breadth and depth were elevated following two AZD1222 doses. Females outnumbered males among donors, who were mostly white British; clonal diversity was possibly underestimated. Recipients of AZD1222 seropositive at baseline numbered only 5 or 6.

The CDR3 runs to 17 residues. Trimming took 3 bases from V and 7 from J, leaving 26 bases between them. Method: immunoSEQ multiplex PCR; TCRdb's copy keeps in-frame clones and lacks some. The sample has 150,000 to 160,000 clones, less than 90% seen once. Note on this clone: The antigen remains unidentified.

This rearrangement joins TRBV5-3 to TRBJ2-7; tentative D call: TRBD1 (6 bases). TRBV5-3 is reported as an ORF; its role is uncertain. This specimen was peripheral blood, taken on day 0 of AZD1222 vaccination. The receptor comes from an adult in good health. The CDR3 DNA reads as TGTGCCAGAAGCTCAGCGCCCAACGACAGGCCTCGGTGGGAGCAGTACTTC. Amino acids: CARSSAPNDRPRWEQYF.